The T cell receptor beta chain under discussion was sequenced for a study of blood T cell repertoires in COVID-19. The wider study: Sites across the United States, Italy and Spain contributed samples from acute and convalescent COVID-19.

V was clipped by 1 base and J by 5 bases, with 16 bases between them. The CDR3 covers 15 residues. The germline V gene has CDR1 GTSNPN and CDR2 SVGIG (reference sequence). This table comes from immunoSEQ multiplex PCR, and its TCRdb copy is limited to in-frame clones, with some not included. The sample lists about 42,000 clones; 86% were seen once. The chain combines TRBV30 with TRBJ2-3, with D possibly TRBD2 on 6 matching bases. Sequenced input: peripheral blood. The clonotype comes from a man between 65 and 85 years old with acute or convalescent COVID-19. The DNA for the CDR3 is TGTGCCTGGAGTGATGGGTCCCCCGGGGGAGATACGCAGTATTTT. Its protein product is CAWSDGSPGGDTQYF.